This entry describes one TCR beta chain. Its specificity is not known. V shed 3 bases and J 3 bases; nucleotides not matched to a gene: 18. Germline CDR1 is SGDLS and CDR2 is YYNGEE. This CDR3 contains 20 residues. The data belong to a study of cytomegalovirus exposure and HLA in healthy donors. Study information: There were 300 to 400 genotyped donors. Of these, about 80% fell in the genetic ancestry cluster associated with self-reported Caucasian donors. Study results and caveats: Association of fewer than 20,000 TCR beta sequences with HLA alleles was found at 0.05 false discovery rate in a later analysis. Later on, a genetic analysis was performed. It linked a missense variant in DCLRE1C with V- and J-gene trimming of TCR beta. DRB1 had the most TCR associations and HLA-C the fewest, a later analysis found, with rates varying by HLA locus.

PCR amplification relied on 60 Vbeta primers (plus 13 Jbeta primers). The repertoire was sequenced with immunoSEQ multiplex PCR; TCRdb's copy has only in-frame clones and lacks some. The sample lists around 200,000 clones; approximately 82% were seen once. The sequencing sample was made of PBMCs. The chain employs TRBV9 and TRBJ2-2, with 9 bases lining up with TRBD2. This TCR derives from a woman between 50 and 59 years old in good health and CMV-seropositive. The CDR3 region has the DNA TGTGCCAGCAGCGCCGAAGTATCGTGGGCGGGGGGGCTTTACACCGGGGAGCTGTTTTTT. Protein sequence: CASSAEVSWAGGLYTGELFF.